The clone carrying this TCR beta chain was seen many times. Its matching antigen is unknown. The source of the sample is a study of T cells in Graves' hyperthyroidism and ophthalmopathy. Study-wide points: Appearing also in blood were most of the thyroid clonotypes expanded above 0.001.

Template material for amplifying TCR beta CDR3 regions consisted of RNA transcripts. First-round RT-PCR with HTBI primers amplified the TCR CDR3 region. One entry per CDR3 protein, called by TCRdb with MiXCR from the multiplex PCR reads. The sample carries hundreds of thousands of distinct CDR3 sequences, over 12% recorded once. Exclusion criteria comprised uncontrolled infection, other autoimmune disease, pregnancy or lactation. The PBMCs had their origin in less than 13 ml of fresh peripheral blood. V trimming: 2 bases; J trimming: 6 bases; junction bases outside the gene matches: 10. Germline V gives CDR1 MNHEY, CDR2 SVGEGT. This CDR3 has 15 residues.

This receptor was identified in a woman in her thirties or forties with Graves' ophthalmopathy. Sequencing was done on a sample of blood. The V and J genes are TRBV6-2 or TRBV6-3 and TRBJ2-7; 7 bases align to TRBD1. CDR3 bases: TGTGCCAGCAGTTACGGCATCCAGACAGGGTTCGAGCAGTACTTC. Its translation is CASSYGIQTGFEQYF.